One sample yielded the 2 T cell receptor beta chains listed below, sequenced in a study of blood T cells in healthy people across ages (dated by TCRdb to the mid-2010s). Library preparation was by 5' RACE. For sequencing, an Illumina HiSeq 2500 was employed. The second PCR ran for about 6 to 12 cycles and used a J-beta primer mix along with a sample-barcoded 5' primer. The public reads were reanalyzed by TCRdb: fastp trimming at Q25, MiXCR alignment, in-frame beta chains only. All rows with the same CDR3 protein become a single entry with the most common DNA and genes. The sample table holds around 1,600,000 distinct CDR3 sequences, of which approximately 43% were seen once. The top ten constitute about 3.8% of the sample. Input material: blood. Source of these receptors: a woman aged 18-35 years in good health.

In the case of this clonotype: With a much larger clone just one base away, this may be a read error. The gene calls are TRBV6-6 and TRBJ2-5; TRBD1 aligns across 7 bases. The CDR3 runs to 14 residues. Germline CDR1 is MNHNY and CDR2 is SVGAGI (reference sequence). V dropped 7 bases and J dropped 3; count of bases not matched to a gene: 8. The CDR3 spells CASTVAGGEETQYF. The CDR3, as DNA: TGTGCCAGCACCGTGGCAGGGGGTGAAGAGACCCAGTACTTC.

CDR3 in DNA: TGTGCCAGCAGCGTAGATGTAGGGGACCTCACCGAGCAGTACTTC. It translates to CASSVDVGDLTEQYF. This chain uses TRBV9 with TRBJ2-7; D assignment may be TRBD1 or TRBD2 (5 bases each). The V gene lost 0 bases and the J gene lost 6 bases, with 16 bases spanning the gap. The CDR3 is made up of 15 amino acids. Germline CDR1 reads SGDLS; CDR2 reads YYNGEE.